This entry lists 17 T cell receptor beta chains sequenced from one sample in a study of PD-L1 blockade in urothelial cancer. The protocol was immunoSEQ multiplex PCR, while the TCRdb copy is restricted to in-frame clones and leaves out a portion. The sample includes 2,500 to 3,000 clones, 33% seen only once; the top ten take over 4.5%. Sequencing used tumor tissue, obtained before atezolizumab (anti-PD-L1) treatment. These receptors all stem from a man in his 70s with urothelial cancer.

This rearrangement joins TRBV28 to TRBJ2-3; D uncertain. Germline CDR1 MDHEN, CDR2 SYDVKM. This CDR3 has 13 amino acids. Trimming took 6 bases from V and 5 from J, leaving 12 bases between them. The CDR3 sequence is CASRPSWRDTQYF. For the CDR3, the DNA is TGTGCCAGCAGGCCTTCCTGGAGAGATACGCAGTATTTT.

This clone turned up a few times. This rearrangement joins TRBV5-1 to TRBJ2-3, with 9 bases fitting TRBD2. The germline V gene encodes CDR1 SGHRS and CDR2 YFSETQ. The CDR3 is made up of 16 amino acids. V was clipped by 4 bases and J by 5 bases; unmatched bases: 11. DNA for the CDR3: TGCGCCAGCAGCATACCTCCCGGCGGGGGGGTAGATACGCAGTATTTT. As protein: CASSIPPGGGVDTQYF.

V is TRBV14 and J is TRBJ2-3, with no clear D. CDR3 length equals 14 residues. V shed 7 bases and J shed 0 bases, with 11 bases lying between them. Germline-derived CDR1 and CDR2 are SGHDN and FVKESK. Written as DNA, the CDR3 is TGTGCCAGCAAGGGCAGCCTTAGCACAGATACGCAGTATTTT. Protein product: CASKGSLSTDTQYF. Full variable domain (remainder filled in from reference TRBV14 and TRBJ2-3): EAGVTQFPSHSVIEKGQTVTLRCDPISGHDNLYWYRRVMGKEIKFLLHFVKESKQDESGMPNNRFLAERTGGTYSTLKVQPAELEDSGVYFCASKGSLSTDTQYFGPGTRLTVL.

This clone counts as medium-sized. This chain joins TRBV12-5 and TRBJ1-1, with D maybe TRBD1 (5 bases). CDR1 is LGHNT, CDR2 FRNRAP, per germline. This CDR3 has 13 amino acids. The CDR3 is CASTPTYQGRAFF. The DNA of the CDR3 is TGTGCCAGCACCCCGACATACCAGGGCCGGGCTTTCTTT.

The chain employs TRBV19 and TRBJ1-5; TRBD1 agrees at 9 bases. Trimming at V came to 5 bases and at J to 1 base, leaving 6 bases not matched to a gene. The germline gives CDR1 LNHDA, CDR2 SQIVND (reference sequence). The CDR3 loop spans 16 amino acids. CDR3 coding DNA: TGTGCCAGTAGTTCGGGACAGGGAGGGAGCAATCAGCCCCAGCATTTT. Protein: CASSSGQGGSNQPQHF.

The rearrangement uses TRBV18 and TRBJ1-1; a weak D match, TRBD1 (6 bases). The V gene's germline CDR1 is KGHSH and CDR2 LQKENI. The CDR3 is 14 amino acids. The germline V and J ends were trimmed by 3 bases and 1 base, with 9 bases remaining between them. The CDR3, as DNA: TGTGCCAGCTCACCGACACAGGGGAACACTGAAGCTTTCTTT. This codes for CASSPTQGNTEAFF.

The chain joins TRBV19 to TRBJ1-5, with D uncertain. V gave up 7 bases and J gave up 1 base, with 14 bases separating them. The CDR3 sequence is 15 residues long. Germline CDR1 is LNHDA and CDR2 is SQIVND (reference sequence). DNA for the CDR3: TGTGCCAGTATAGGATTCCGGAACAGCAATCAGCCCCAGCATTTT. This codes for CASIGFRNSNQPQHF.

V usage is TRBV30 and J usage is TRBJ2-6; no definite D call. This CDR3 is built from 16 residues. Trimming took off 2 bases at V and 0 bases at J, with 11 bases between the two ends. Germline CDR1 is GTSNPN and CDR2 is SVGIG (reference sequence). The CDR3 sequence: CAWSKSRSSGANVLTF. The CDR3 nucleotides are TGTGCCTGGAGTAAATCACGAAGCTCTGGGGCCAACGTCCTGACTTTC.

V gene TRBV19 combines with J gene TRBJ2-3; D gene ambiguous. Per the germline V gene, CDR1 is LNHDA and CDR2 is SQIVND (reference sequence). The V end was cut by 7 bases, the J end by 2 bases, with 13 bases between. The CDR3 is 14 amino acids. This CDR3 is CASTRTGNTDTQYF. CDR3 nucleotides: TGTGCCAGTACTCGGACCGGAAACACAGATACGCAGTATTTT. The full variable domain, completed using reference TRBV19 and TRBJ2-3, is DGGITQSPKYLFRKEGQNVTLSCEQNLNHDAMYWYRQDPGQGLRLIYYSQIVNDFQKGDIAEGYSVSREKKESFPLTVTSAQKNPTAFYLCASTRTGNTDTQYFGPGTRLTVL.

By its share, this clone is large. The gene calls are TRBV15 and TRBJ2-7, with D unresolved. The CDR3 runs to 14 residues. Germline loops: CDR1 LNHNV, CDR2 YYDKDF (reference sequence). Trimming removed 0 bases from V and 6 bases from J, with 12 bases in between. CDR3 region: CATSRDTVGSEQYF. The CDR3 bases are TGTGCCACCAGCAGAGATACGGTCGGTTCCGAGCAGTACTTC.

The V call is TRBV19, the J call TRBJ1-1; D not resolved. Per the germline V gene, CDR1 is LNHDA and CDR2 is SQIVND (reference sequence). The V and J ends lost 1 base and 0 bases respectively, with 15 bases between them. The length of the CDR3 is 17 residues. CDR3 protein: CASSIGPFMLVNTEAFF. The CDR3 DNA reads as TGTGCCAGTAGTATAGGGCCCTTTATGTTAGTGAACACTGAAGCTTTCTTT. Filled out from reference TRBV19 and TRBJ1-1, the complete variable domain reads DGGITQSPKYLFRKEGQNVTLSCEQNLNHDAMYWYRQDPGQGLRLIYYSQIVNDFQKGDIAEGYSVSREKKESFPLTVTSAQKNPTAFYLCASSIGPFMLVNTEAFFGQGTRLTVV.

The V call is TRBV5-1, the J call TRBJ2-2; 12 nucleotides match TRBD2. Trimming at V came to 7 bases and at J to 6 bases, leaving 7 bases not matched to a gene. This CDR3 has 15 amino acids. Germline CDR1 is SGHRS and CDR2 is YFSETQ. The CDR3 nucleotides are TGCGCCAGCTTCCTAGCGGGGGGGCGACCCGGGGAGCTGTTTTTT. Its translation is CASFLAGGRPGELFF. The variable domain in full, with the rest retrieved from reference TRBV5-1 and TRBJ2-2, is KAGVTQTPRYLIKTRGQQVTLSCSPISGHRSVSWYQQTPGQGLQFLFEYFSETQRNKGNFPGRFSGRQFSNSRSEMNVSTLELGDSALYLCASFLAGGRPGELFFGEGSRLTVL.

This clone has more than one count but fewer than ten. This chain connects TRBV30 to TRBJ1-4, with D hard to call. This CDR3 contains 14 residues. Trimming took off 2 bases at V and 4 bases at J, with 11 bases between the two ends. Germline CDR1 reads GTSNPN; CDR2 reads SVGIG (reference sequence). Here the CDR3 reads CAWSRRSDNEKLFF. The DNA of the CDR3 is TGTGCCTGGAGTCGGAGGAGCGATAATGAAAAACTGTTTTTT.

This chain links TRBV14 with TRBJ1-6; D is perhaps TRBD1 (6 bases). CDR1 and CDR2 (germline): SGHDN, FVKESK. The CDR3 is 15 amino acids. Trimming cost V 3 bases and J 7 bases, with 13 bases left between them. CDR3 in amino acids: CASSHPQGGNSPLHF. Written as DNA, the CDR3 is TGTGCCAGCAGCCACCCACAGGGAGGCAATTCACCCCTCCACTTT.

This clone is classed as large. The V call is TRBV6-8, the J call TRBJ1-1; a possible D gene is TRBD1 (6 bases). The CDR3 is 16 amino acids. Deletions cut 6 bases from V and 0 bases from J, with 17 bases between. Germline assignment: CDR1 MNHGY and CDR2 SAAAGT. In DNA, the CDR3 is TGTGCCAGCAGAAGGACAGTCCATCACATGAACACTGAAGCTTTCTTT. Translating it yields CASRRTVHHMNTEAFF.

V and J are TRBV30 and TRBJ2-3; 9 positions agree with TRBD2. The CDR3 is 13 residues long. V was pared by 4 bases and J by 1 base, with 0 bases of the junction left unmatched. Germline CDR1 reads GTSNPN; CDR2 reads SVGIG (reference sequence). Written as DNA, the CDR3 is TGTGCCTGGACTAGCGGGGGCACAGATACGCAGTATTTT. Translation: CAWTSGGTDTQYF. The complete variable domain, with remaining parts taken from reference TRBV30 and TRBJ2-3, reads SQTIHQWPATLVQPVGSPLSLECTVEGTSNPNLYWYRQAAGRGLQLLFYSVGIGQISSEVPQNLSASRPQDRQFILSSKKLLLSDSGFYLCAWTSGGTDTQYFGPGTRLTVL.

This clone is labeled as medium-sized. The chain joins TRBV11-3 to TRBJ1-4, with TRBD1 as a possible D gene (6 bases). The V end lost 3 bases, the J end lost 5 bases, and 13 bases lay between the germline ends. The CDR3 is 15 residues long. Germline values: CDR1 SGHNT, CDR2 YENEEA. The CDR3 loop reads CASSLSWTENEKLFF. Written as DNA, the CDR3 is TGTGCCAGCAGCTTGTCGTGGACAGAGAATGAAAAACTGTTTTTT.